The clone carrying this TCR beta chain turned up a few times. The antigen remains unidentified. Unique molecular identifiers featured in each of the TCR beta cDNA libraries. MiXCR, applied by TCRdb to the PCR reads, yields one record per CDR3 protein. Of under 900,000 distinct CDR3 sequences listed, approximately 50% were seen once; the top ten hold 4% to 5.5%. CDR1 and CDR2 (germline): SGDLS, YYNGEE. The J segment lost 1 base and the V segment lost 7 bases, leaving 4 bases of the junction unmatched. The CDR3 extends over 13 amino acids. This entry is derived from a study of post-analysis software for immune sequencing data. Study-wide points: Significantly lower normalized Chao1 diversity was seen in multiple sclerosis patients than in controls. With TRBV5-6, TRBV5-1 and TRBV20-1 included, about five TRBV segments were more frequent in patients than in controls.

The gene calls are TRBV9 and TRBJ2-7; 8 bases match TRBD2. Input material: blood. The TCR originated in a girl aged 10 to 17 with multiple sclerosis. CDR3 region: CASVAGMSYEQYF. The CDR3 nucleotides are TGTGCCAGCGTAGCGGGGATGTCCTACGAGCAGTACTTC. Supplemented by reference TRBV9 and TRBJ2-7, the full variable domain reads DSGVTQTPKHLITATGQRVTLRCSPRSGDLSVYWYQQSLDQGLQFLIQYYNGEERAKGNILERFSAQQFPDLHSELNLSSLELGDSALYFCASVAGMSYEQYFGPGTRLTVT.